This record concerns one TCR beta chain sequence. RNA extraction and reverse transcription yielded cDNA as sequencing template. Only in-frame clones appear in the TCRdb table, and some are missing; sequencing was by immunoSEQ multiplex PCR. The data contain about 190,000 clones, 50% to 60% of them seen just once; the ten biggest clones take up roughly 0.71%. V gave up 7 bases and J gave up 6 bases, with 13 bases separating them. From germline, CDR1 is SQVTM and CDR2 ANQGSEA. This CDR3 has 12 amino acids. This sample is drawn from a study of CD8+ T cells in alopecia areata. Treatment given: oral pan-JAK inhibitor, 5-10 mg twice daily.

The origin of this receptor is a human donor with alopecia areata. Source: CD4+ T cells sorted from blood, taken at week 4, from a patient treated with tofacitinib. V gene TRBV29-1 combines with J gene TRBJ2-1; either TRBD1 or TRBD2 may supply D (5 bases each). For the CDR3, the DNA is TGCAGCGCTCGTCTGGGACGCAATGAGCAGTTCTTC. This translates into CSARLGRNEQFF.